The 12 T cell receptor beta chains in this list originate from one sample, sequenced in a study of blood T cells in healthy people across ages. Next came a second PCR, run for about 6 to 11 cycles, which used a sample-barcoded 5' primer along with a J-beta primer mix. TCRdb analysed the 5' RACE reads with MiXCR anew, one entry per CDR3 protein. The sample has approximately 2,000,000 distinct CDR3 sequences; approximately 40% are singletons. Sequencing was carried out using blood. The source of these receptors is a human donor in good health.

This sequence joins TRBV7-9 and TRBJ2-3, with 8 positions matching TRBD2. J lost 2 bases, V lost 8 bases, and 12 bases had no gene match. Germline V gene sequence: CDR1 SEHNR, CDR2 FQNEAQ (reference sequence). CDR3 length: 16 residues. The CDR3 DNA reads as TGTGCCAGCGATCCGCTCCAGCGGGGGCCCACAGATACGCAGTATTTT. Translation gives CASDPLQRGPTDTQYF.

This clonotype appeared a few times. The chain has TRBV4-1 and TRBJ2-2; tentatively, D is TRBD1 or TRBD2 (6 bases each). V shed 1 base and J shed 0 bases, with 12 bases lying between them. This CDR3 has 17 residues. Germline V gene lookup returns CDR1 MGHRA and CDR2 YSYEKL. The CDR3 coding sequence is TGCGCCAGCAGCCAAGTAGGGGGGATCCCGAACACCGGGGAGCTGTTTTTT. It translates to CASSQVGGIPNTGELFF.

The chain employs TRBV6-4 and TRBJ2-7; D remains ambiguous. V dropped 4 bases and J dropped 3 bases, with 10 bases sitting between them. Germline-derived CDR1 and CDR2 are MRHNA and SNTAGT. CDR3 length: 13 residues. CDR3 sequence reads: CASSGGYVYEQYF. In DNA, the CDR3 is TGTGCCAGCAGTGGGGGATATGTCTACGAGCAGTACTTC.

The chain uses TRBV5-1 and TRBJ1-2, with 8 bases identical to TRBD1. V lost 4 bases, J lost 8 bases, and 10 bases stayed unmatched. Germline V gene lookup returns CDR1 SGHRS and CDR2 YFSETQ. The CDR3 is made up of 14 amino acids. The CDR3 bases are TGCGCCAGCAGCCCCGACAGGGGAAGGGGAGGCTACACCTTC. This encodes CASSPDRGRGGYTF.

This chain joins TRBV5-1 and TRBJ2-2; no firm D call. CDR1 and CDR2 from the germline V gene are SGHRS and YFSETQ. The CDR3 length is 14 residues. With 3 bases removed from V and 0 bases from J, the gap between germline ends came to 6 bases. CDR3 bases: TGCGCCAGCAGCTACAGAGCGAACACCGGGGAGCTGTTTTTT. Its translation is CASSYRANTGELFF.

V and J are TRBV4-3 and TRBJ2-3, with 7 bases lining up with TRBD2. This CDR3 is built from 15 residues. With 3 bases clipped from V and 3 bases from J, the junction kept 6 bases outside the gene matches. Germline assignment: CDR1 LGHNA and CDR2 YSLEER. CDR3: CASSHQWGGTDTQYF. For the CDR3, the DNA is TGCGCCAGCAGCCACCAGTGGGGGGGAACAGATACGCAGTATTTT.

The chain is built from TRBV29-1 and TRBJ2-3; D not certain. The CDR3 sequence is 16 residues long. Germline-derived CDR1 and CDR2 are SQVTM and ANQGSEA. In DNA form, the CDR3 reads TGCAGTGGTGGCAAACACTCCATGCCTCCCACAGATACGCAGTATTTT. This encodes CSGGKHSMPPTDTQYF.

The chain carries TRBV27 and TRBJ2-3; D remains ambiguous. V shed 5 bases and J shed 5 bases, with 14 bases lying between them. The CDR3 covers 14 residues. Germline V lookup: CDR1 MNHEY, CDR2 SMNVEV (reference sequence). CDR3 nucleotides: TGTGCCAGCAGTCCCTTTATATCCGGAGATACGCAGTATTTT. This encodes CASSPFISGDTQYF.

The V call is TRBV5-1, the J call TRBJ2-5; 8 bases map to TRBD1. The assigned J gene may be wrong: the sequence end matches TRBJ2-7 better. This CDR3 is built from 13 residues. Germline V lookup: CDR1 SGHRS, CDR2 YFSETQ. The CDR3 spells CASSLGTGHEQYF. As DNA, the CDR3 is TGCGCCAGCAGCCTGGGGACAGGCCACGAGCAGTACTTC.

The gene calls are TRBV25-1 and TRBJ2-7, with D maybe TRBD1 (6 bases). V lost 3 bases, J lost 9 bases, and 18 bases lay in between. The V gene's germline CDR1 is MGHDK and CDR2 SYGVNS. The CDR3 totals 14 residues. CDR3 DNA sequence: TGTGCCAGCAGTGAGGCAGGGGCCTACGAGGGGCAGTACTTC. This sequence encodes CASSEAGAYEGQYF.

The gene calls are TRBV6-5 and TRBJ2-6; D is uncertain. In germline, CDR1 is MNHEY, CDR2 SVGAGI. V was cut by 2 bases and J by 3 bases, with 8 bases left in between. The CDR3 contains 15 residues. CDR3 coding DNA: TGTGCCAGCAGTTACGTCTGGGGTGGGGCCAACGTCCTGACTTTC. Encoded protein: CASSYVWGGANVLTF.

The chain couples TRBV12-3 or TRBV12-4 to TRBJ2-5, with a weak D call TRBD2 (5 bases). Trimming took 5 bases from V and 5 from J, leaving 12 bases between them. This CDR3 is built from 13 residues. The CDR3 DNA is TGTGCCAGCAGTCTTGGACTCTGGGAGACCCAGTACTTC. This translates into CASSLGLWETQYF.